This record covers a single TCR beta chain. Its antigen remains unidentified. The table came from immunoSEQ multiplex PCR; TCRdb's copy has only in-frame clones and leaves some out. Of 300,000 to 350,000 clones in the sample, 75% to 90% are singletons; the top ten hold 5.5%. This specimen comes from a study of Ad26.COV2.S vaccination and SARS-CoV-2 variants. The V gene end was trimmed by 2 bases and the J gene end by 4 bases; junction bases not matched to a gene: 6. Germline lookup yields CDR1 SGDLS and CDR2 YYNGEE. The CDR3 spans 14 residues. Study-level results: TCR breadth and depth estimates may have understated total T cell responses.

The treatment was: roughly 20 received Ad26.COV2.S at low or high dose, single or two shots; about 5 received placebo; per-sample allocation not given. At day 63 after the first vaccine or placebo injection, samples were drawn. Sample: peripheral blood, taken in a trial of Ad26.COV2.S vaccine versus placebo. The chain carries TRBV9 and TRBJ2-7, with 7 bases aligning to TRBD2. The TCR originated in a person between 18 and 65 years old who received the Ad26.COV2.S COVID-19 vaccine or a placebo. As DNA, the CDR3 is TGTGCCAGCAGCGTCTCGGGGGGACGGTACGAGCAGTACTTC. Translation: CASSVSGGRYEQYF. The full variable domain, completed using reference TRBV9 and TRBJ2-7, is DSGVTQTPKHLITATGQRVTLRCSPRSGDLSVYWYQQSLDQGLQFLIQYYNGEERAKGNILERFSAQQFPDLHSELNLSSLELGDSALYFCASSVSGGRYEQYFGPGTRLTVT.